Below, one T cell receptor beta chain is given with its context. The data were obtained in a study of blood T cell repertoires in COVID-19. Repertoires were generated with immunoSEQ multiplex PCR, while TCRdb's copy carries only in-frame clones and drops some. The sample has about 310,000 clones; roughly nine tenths are singletons. Per germline, CDR1 MGHDK and CDR2 SYGVNS. This CDR3 region has 14 residues. The V and J ends lost 8 bases and 5 bases, in that order; junction bases with no gene match: 8. Seattle's cohort entered during active infection and was followed longitudinally. This receptor was obtained from a woman younger than 45 with COVID-19, enrolled during active disease. The V and J genes are TRBV25-1 and TRBJ1-4; TRBD1 aligns across 7 bases. Sequences were obtained from peripheral blood. The CDR3 bases are TGTGCCAGCGGCTGGACAGGCGCAAATGAAAAACTGTTTTTT. This translates into CASGWTGANEKLFF.